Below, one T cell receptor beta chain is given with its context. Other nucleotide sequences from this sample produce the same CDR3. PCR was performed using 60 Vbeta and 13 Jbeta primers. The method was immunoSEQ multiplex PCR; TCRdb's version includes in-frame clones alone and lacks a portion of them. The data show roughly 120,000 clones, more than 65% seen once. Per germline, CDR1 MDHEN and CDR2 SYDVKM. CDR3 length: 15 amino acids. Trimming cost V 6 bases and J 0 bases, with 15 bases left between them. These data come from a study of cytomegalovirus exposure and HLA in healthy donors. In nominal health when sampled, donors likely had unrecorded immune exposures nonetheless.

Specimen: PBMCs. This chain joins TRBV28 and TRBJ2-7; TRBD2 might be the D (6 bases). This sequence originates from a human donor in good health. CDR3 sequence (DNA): TGTGCCAGCAGCCGCGGGACTGGGAGCTCCTACGAGCAGTACTTC. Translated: CASSRGTGSSYEQYF.